This TCR beta chain was sequenced for a study of OX40 agonist ivuxolimab in advanced cancers. Clones were read by immunoSEQ multiplex PCR, and TCRdb kept only the in-frame ones, dropping some. The table includes about 30,000 clones, around 80% detected once. This CDR3 spans 15 amino acids. V was shortened by 4 bases and J by 7 bases, with 14 bases between the two germline ends. Per germline, CDR1 MNHNY and CDR2 SVGAGI (reference sequence). The chain has TRBV6-6 and TRBJ1-6; D possibly corresponds to TRBD1 (5 bases). Sequences were derived from CD4+ or CD8+ T cells sorted from blood, sampled in a trial of the OX40 agonist ivuxolimab. This receptor was obtained from an adult with an advanced solid tumor such as melanoma, head and neck, liver or kidney cancer. The CDR3 loop is CASSLLMGGNSPLHF. In nucleotides, the CDR3 is TGTGCCAGCAGTTTACTGATGGGGGGAAATTCACCCCTCCACTTT.